This TCR beta chain appears in the sequencing data of a study of CD8 T cells in Susac syndrome. cDNA came from 0.5 to 1 ug RNA primed by random hexamers. TCRdb reprocessed the immunoSEQ multiplex PCR reads with MiXCR, giving one entry per CDR3 protein. The sample contains approximately 150,000 distinct CDR3 sequences, over 85% of which appear only once. The CDR3 contains 12 residues. Germline V gene sequence: CDR1 MNHEY, CDR2 SVGAGI. Trimming removed 0 bases from V and 6 bases from J, with 5 bases in between. TCR beta sequencing covered blood CD8+ and CD4+ T cells. Healthy donors constituted the controls, which were matched for age and sex.

This clonotype was obtained from a human donor in good health. The chain links TRBV6-5 to TRBJ1-2; D gene ambiguous. The sample comprised CD4+ T cells from PBMCs. Written as DNA, the CDR3 is TGTGCCAGCAGTTACTCGGGAAATGGCTACACCTTC. Translated, it gives CASSYSGNGYTF.